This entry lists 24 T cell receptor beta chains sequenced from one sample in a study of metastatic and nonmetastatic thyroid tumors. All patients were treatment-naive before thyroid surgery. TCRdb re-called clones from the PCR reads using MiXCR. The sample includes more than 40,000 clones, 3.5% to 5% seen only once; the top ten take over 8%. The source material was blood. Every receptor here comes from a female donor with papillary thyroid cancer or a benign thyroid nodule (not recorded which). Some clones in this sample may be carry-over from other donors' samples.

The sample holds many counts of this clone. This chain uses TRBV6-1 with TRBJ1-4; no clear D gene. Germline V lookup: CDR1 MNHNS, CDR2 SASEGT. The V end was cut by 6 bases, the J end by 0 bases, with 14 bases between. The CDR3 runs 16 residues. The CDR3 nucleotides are TGTGCCAGCAGCTCTTCGAAGACCGCAACTAATGAAAAACTGTTTTTT. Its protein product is CASSSSKTATNEKLFF.

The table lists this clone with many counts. The CDR3 nucleotides are TGCAGTGCTAGAGATCGGCTAGCGGGAGGCCGGGCCTACGAGCAGTACTTC. This encodes CSARDRLAGGRAYEQYF. The V call is TRBV20-1, the J call TRBJ2-7; TRBD2 aligns across 11 bases. Germline CDR1 DFQATT, CDR2 SNEGSKA (reference sequence). The CDR3 loop spans 17 amino acids. J was trimmed by 2 bases and V by 0 bases; bases with no gene match: 9.

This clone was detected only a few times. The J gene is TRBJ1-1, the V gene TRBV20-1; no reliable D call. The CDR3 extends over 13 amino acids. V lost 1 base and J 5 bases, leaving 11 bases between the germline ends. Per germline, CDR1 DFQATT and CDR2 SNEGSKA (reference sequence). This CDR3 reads CSARGFGGTEAFF. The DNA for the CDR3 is TGCAGTGCTAGAGGTTTCGGTGGAACTGAAGCTTTCTTT.

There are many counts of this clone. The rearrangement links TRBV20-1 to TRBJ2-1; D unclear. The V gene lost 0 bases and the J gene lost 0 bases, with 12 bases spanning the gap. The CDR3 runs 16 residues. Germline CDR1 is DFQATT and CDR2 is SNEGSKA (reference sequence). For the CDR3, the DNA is TGCAGTGCTAGAGAACGAGAGGCTAGCTCCTACAATGAGCAGTTCTTC. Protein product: CSAREREASSYNEQFF.

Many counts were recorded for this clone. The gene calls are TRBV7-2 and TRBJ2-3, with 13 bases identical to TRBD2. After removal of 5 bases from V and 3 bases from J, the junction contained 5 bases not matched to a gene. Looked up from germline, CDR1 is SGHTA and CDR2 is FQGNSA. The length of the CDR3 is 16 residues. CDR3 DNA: TGTGCCAGCAGCCCAAGGACTAGCGGGAGAACAGATACGCAGTATTTT. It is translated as CASSPRTSGRTDTQYF.

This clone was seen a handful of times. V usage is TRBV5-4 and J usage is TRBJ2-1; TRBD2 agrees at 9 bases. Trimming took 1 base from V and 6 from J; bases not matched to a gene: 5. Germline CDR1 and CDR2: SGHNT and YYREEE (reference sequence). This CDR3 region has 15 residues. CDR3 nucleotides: TGTGCCAGCAGCTTGCGTTCTAGCGGGACCAATGAGCAGTTCTTC. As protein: CASSLRSSGTNEQFF.

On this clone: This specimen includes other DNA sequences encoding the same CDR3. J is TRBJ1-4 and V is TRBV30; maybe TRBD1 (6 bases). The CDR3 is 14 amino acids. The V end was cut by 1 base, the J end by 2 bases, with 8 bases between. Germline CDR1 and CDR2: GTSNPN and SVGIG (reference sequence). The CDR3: CAWSAGVTNEKLFF. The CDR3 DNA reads TGTGCCTGGAGTGCAGGGGTTACTAATGAAAAACTGTTTTTT.

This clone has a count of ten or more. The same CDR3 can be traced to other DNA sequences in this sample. The CDR3 region is CASSLGQTYGYTF. The DNA for the CDR3 is TGTGCCAGCAGCTTAGGCCAGACCTATGGCTACACCTTC. V usage is TRBV7-9 and J usage is TRBJ1-2; D is undetermined. V lost 1 base and J lost 4, with 7 bases in between. The CDR3 sequence is 13 residues long. CDR1 SEHNR and CDR2 FQNEAQ come from the germline V gene (reference sequence).

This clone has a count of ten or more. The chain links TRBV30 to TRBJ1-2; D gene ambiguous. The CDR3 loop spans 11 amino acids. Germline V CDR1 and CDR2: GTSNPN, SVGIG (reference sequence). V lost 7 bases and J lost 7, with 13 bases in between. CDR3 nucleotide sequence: TGTGCCTTGTTCCGGACGGTTGGCTACACCTTC. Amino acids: CALFRTVGYTF.

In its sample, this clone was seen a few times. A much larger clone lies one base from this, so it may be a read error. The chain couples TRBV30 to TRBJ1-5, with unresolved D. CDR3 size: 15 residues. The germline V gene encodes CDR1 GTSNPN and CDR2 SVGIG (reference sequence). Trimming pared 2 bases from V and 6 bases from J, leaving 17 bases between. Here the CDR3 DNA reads TGTGCCTGGAGTCCATACACTGGTAAGATTCAGCCCCAGCATTTT. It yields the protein CAWSPYTGKIQPQHF.

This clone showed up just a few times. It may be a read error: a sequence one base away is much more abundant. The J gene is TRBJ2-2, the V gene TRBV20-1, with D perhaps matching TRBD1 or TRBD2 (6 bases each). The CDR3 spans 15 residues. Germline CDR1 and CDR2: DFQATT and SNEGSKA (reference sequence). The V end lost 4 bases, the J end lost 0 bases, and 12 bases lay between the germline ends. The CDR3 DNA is TGCAGTGCTAAAGTTGGGGGGCCGAACACCGGGGAGCTGTTTTTT. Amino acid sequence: CSAKVGGPNTGELFF.

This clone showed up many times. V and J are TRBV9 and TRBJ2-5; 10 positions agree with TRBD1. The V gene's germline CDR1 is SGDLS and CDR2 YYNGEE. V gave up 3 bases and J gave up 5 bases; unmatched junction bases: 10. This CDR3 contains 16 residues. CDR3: CASSERPTGGGETQYF. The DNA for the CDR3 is TGTGCCAGCAGCGAACGTCCGACAGGGGGCGGTGAGACCCAGTACTTC.

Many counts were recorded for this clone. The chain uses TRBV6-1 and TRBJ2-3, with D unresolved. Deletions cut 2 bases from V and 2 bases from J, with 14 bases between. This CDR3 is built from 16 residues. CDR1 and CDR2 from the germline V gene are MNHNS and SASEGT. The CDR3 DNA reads TGTGCCAGCAGTGAAAGCTCAAGAGGCCACACAGATACGCAGTATTTT. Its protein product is CASSESSRGHTDTQYF.

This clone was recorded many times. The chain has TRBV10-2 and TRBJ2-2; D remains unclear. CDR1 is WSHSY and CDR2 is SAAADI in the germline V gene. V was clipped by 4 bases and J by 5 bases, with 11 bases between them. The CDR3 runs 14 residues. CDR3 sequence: CASSAGYQTGELFF. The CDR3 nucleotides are TGCGCCAGCAGTGCGGGCTACCAAACCGGGGAGCTGTTTTTT.

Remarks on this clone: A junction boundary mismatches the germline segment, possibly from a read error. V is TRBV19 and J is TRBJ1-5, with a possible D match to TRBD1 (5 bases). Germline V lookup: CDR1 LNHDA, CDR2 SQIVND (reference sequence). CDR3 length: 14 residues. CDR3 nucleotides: TGTGCCAGTAGGTGGGGGTCGAGAAATCAGCCTCAGCATTTT. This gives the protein CASRWGSRNQPQHF.

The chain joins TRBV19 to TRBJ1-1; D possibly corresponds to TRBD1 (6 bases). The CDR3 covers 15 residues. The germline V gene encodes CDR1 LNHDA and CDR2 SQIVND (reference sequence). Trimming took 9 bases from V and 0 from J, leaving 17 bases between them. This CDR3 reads CASGPPGAMNTEAFF. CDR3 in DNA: TGTGCCAGCGGCCCCCCGGGGGCCATGAACACTGAAGCTTTCTTT.

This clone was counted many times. CDR3 sequence: CAISKRSEETQYF. CDR3 DNA: TGTGCCATCAGTAAGAGGTCAGAAGAGACCCAGTACTTC. The V call is TRBV10-3, the J call TRBJ2-5; D unresolved. CDR3 length: 13 amino acids. Trimming removed 5 bases at V and 3 bases at J, with 10 bases between. The V gene's germline CDR1 is ENHRY and CDR2 SYGVKD.

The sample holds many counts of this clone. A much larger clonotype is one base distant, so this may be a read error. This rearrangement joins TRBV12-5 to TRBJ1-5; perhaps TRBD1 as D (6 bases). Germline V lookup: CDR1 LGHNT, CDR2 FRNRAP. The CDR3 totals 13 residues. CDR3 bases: TGTACTAGTGCCCTCGACAGGAATCAGCCCCAGCATTTT. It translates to CTSALDRNQPQHF. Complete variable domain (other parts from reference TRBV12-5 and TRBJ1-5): DARVTQTPRHKVTEMGQEVTMRCQPILGHNTVFWYRQTMMQGLELLAYFRNRAPLDDSGMPKDRFSAEMPDATLATLKIQPSEPRDSAVYFCTSALDRNQPQHFGDGTRLSIL.

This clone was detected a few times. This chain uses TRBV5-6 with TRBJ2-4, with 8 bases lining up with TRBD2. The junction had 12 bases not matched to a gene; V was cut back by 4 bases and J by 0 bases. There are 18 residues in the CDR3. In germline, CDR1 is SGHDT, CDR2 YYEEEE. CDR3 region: CASSLGLAGIIAKNIQYF. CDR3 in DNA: TGTGCCAGCAGCCTGGGCCTAGCGGGTATAATAGCCAAAAACATTCAGTACTTC.

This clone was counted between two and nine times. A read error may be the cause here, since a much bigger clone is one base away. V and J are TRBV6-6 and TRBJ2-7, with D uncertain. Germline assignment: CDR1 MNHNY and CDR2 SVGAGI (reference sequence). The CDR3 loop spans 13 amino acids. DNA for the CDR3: TGTGCCAGCAGCTACTCTGACCTATACGAGCAGTACTTC. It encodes CASSYSDLYEQYF.

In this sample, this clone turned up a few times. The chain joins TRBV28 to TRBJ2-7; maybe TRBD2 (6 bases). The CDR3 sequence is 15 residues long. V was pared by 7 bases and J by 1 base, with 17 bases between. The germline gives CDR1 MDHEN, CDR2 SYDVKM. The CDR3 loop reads CASIPRGGTSYEQYF. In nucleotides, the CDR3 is TGTGCCAGCATCCCAAGGGGAGGCACGTCCTACGAGCAGTACTTC.

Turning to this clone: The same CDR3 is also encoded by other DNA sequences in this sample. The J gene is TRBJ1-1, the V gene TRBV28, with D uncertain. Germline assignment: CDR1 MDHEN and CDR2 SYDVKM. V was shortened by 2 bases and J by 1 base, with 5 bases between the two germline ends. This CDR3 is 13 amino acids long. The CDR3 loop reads CASSLGRNTEAFF. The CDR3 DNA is TGTGCCAGCAGTTTAGGGCGGAACACTGAAGCTTTCTTT.

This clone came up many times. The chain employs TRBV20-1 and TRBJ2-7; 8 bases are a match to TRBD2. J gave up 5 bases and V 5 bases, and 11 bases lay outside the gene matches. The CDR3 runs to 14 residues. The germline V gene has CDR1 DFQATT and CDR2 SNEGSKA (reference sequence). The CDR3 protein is CSAVSPGLGHEQYF. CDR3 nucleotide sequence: TGCAGTGCTGTAAGTCCGGGACTAGGCCACGAGCAGTACTTC.

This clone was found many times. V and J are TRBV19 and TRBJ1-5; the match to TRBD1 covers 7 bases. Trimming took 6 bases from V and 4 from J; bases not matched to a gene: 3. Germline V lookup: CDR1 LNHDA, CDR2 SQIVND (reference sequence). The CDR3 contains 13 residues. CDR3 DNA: TGTGCCAGTAGGACAGGGATAAATCAGCCCCAGCATTTT. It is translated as CASRTGINQPQHF.